A selection of T cell receptor beta chains follows, all from one sample in a study of T-cell memory formation after mild COVID-19. MiXCR was run by TCRdb on the 5' RACE reads, yielding one entry per CDR3 protein. The sample holds 350,000 to 400,000 distinct CDR3 sequences, over 13% seen once. Input material: PBMCs or a T cell subset sorted from them (not recorded which). All receptors come from a man aged 18 to 35 who had mild COVID-19 (a few samples of this study predate the infection). Cell type and time point are not known. Each CDR3 is given with its conserved first and last residue. A D gene is named only where the DNA matches it firmly. Rows may omit the clone size; those that give it use once, few, many or a size class.

clone size	V gene	D gene	J gene	CDR3 DNA	CDR3 protein
few	TRBV14	TRBD1	TRBJ2-5	TGTGCCAGCAGCCAACTCGGGACAGCTCTTCAAGAGACCCAGTACTTC	CASSQLGTALQETQYF
-	TRBV27	-	TRBJ1-1	TGTGCCAGCAGGGGCACAGTTTATATGAACACTGAAGCTTTCTTT	CASRGTVYMNTEAFF
many	TRBV24-1	-	TRBJ1-2	TGTGCCACCAGTGAAACAGCAGACTATGGCTACACCTTC	CATSETADYGYTF
-	TRBV7-9	TRBD1	TRBJ2-7	TGTGCCAGCAGCGGAGGACAGGGACCCTCCTACGAGCAGTACTTC	CASSGGQGPSYEQYF
-	TRBV6-5	-	TRBJ1-6	TGTGCCAGCAGCGGCGGGGGGTGGGGTACTTCACCCCTCCACTTT	CASSGGGWGTSPLHF
few	TRBV27	TRBD1	TRBJ2-7	TGTGCCAGCAGTTTATTGCAGGGGGCGTCAGGCTACGAGCAGTACTTC	CASSLLQGASGYEQYF
many	TRBV7-9	TRBD2	TRBJ2-5	TGTGCCAGCAGCTTAGTCCGACTAGCCGGGGAGACCCAGTACTTC	CASSLVRLAGETQYF
many	TRBV29-1	-	TRBJ2-5	TGCAGCGGGAATTCGAAAGAGACCCAGTACTTC	CSGNSKETQYF
few	TRBV4-2	-	TRBJ1-1	TGTGCCAGCAGCCAAGTTGGGGTAAACACTGAAGCTTTCTTT	CASSQVGVNTEAFF
few	TRBV18	-	TRBJ2-5	TGTGCCAGCTCACCAGCGAGACAAGAGACCCAGTACTTC	CASSPARQETQYF
few	TRBV7-9	-	TRBJ1-2	TGTGCCAGCAGCTTAGCTAGTGGGGGCTACACCTTC	CASSLASGGYTF
-	TRBV29-1	-	TRBJ1-4	TGCAGCGGACTGGGGACAACTAATGAAAAACTGTTTTTT	CSGLGTTNEKLFF
few	TRBV7-9	-	TRBJ2-1	TGTGCCAGCAGCCTGACGGGGGAGGCTGAGCAGTTCTTC	CASSLTGEAEQFF
few	TRBV5-1	-	TRBJ2-6	TGCGCCAGCAGCCCAACGAAGTCAGGGGCCAACGTCCTGACTTTC	CASSPTKSGANVLTF
medium-sized	TRBV28	-	TRBJ1-3	TGTGCCAGCAGTCCCCGCTTCTATCAAGGGGCTGGAAACACCATATATTTT	CASSPRFYQGAGNTIYF
-	TRBV19	-	TRBJ2-3	TGTGCCAGTAGTATAGAGGGGGGGGGCAGCACAGATACGCAGTATTTT	CASSIEGGGSTDTQYF
-	TRBV6-4	-	TRBJ1-1	TGTGCCAGCAGTCCCGTCCCGGGTGACACTGAAGCTTTCTTT	CASSPVPGDTEAFF
-	TRBV29-1	-	TRBJ1-1	TGCAGCGTTGACCTTGTGTTATCGGGTGAAGCTTTCTTT	CSVDLVLSGEAFF
few	TRBV9	-	TRBJ1-1	TGTGCCAGCAGCACCAGGGGAGGTCGGGCGGCTTTCTTT	CASSTRGGRAAFF
-	TRBV20-1	-	TRBJ2-1	TGCAGTGCTGACTCCGGGACCACATACAATGAGCAGTTCTTC	CSADSGTTYNEQFF
-	TRBV27	TRBD1	TRBJ1-2	TGTGCCAGCAGTGGGGCAGGGGGCCTCTATGGCTACACCTTC	CASSGAGGLYGYTF
-	TRBV11-2	-	TRBJ2-2	TGTGCCAGCAGCTCTACAACGGACACAAACACCGGGGAGCTGTTTTTT	CASSSTTDTNTGELFF
few	TRBV5-1	-	TRBJ2-3	TGCGCCAGCAGCGATCCGAAGCGGCTCACAGATACGCAGTATTTT	CASSDPKRLTDTQYF
few	TRBV7-2	-	TRBJ1-1	TGTGCCAGCAGCTTTATGTTGGACGGAGGAGCTTTCTTT	CASSFMLDGGAFF
many	TRBV7-2	TRBD2	TRBJ2-1	TGTGCCAGCAGCCCCGGGACTAGCGACTACAATGAGCAGTTCTTC	CASSPGTSDYNEQFF
few	TRBV11-2	-	TRBJ2-5	TGTGCCAGCAGCTTAGCTTGGACCGCCCAAGAGACCCAGTACTTC	CASSLAWTAQETQYF
-	TRBV29-1	-	TRBJ2-2	TGCAGCGTTAAACGGACCGGGGAGCTGTTTTTT	CSVKRTGELFF
-	TRBV5-6	-	TRBJ1-2	TGTGCCAGCAGCGTAACCGACATCCCCGGGAAATATGGCTACACCTTC	CASSVTDIPGKYGYTF
-	TRBV12-3/TRBV12-4	-	TRBJ1-1	TGTGCCAGCAGTTTCGGGGGAAGGAGCACTGAAGCTTTCTTT	CASSFGGRSTEAFF
-	TRBV18	TRBD1	TRBJ1-2	TGTGCCAGCTCACCACCGCCGGGACAGGGGAACTATGGCTACACCTTC	CASSPPPGQGNYGYTF
few	TRBV7-3	-	TRBJ2-6	TGTGCCAGCACCCCGAACACCCTCTCTGGGGCCAACGTCCTGACTTTC	CASTPNTLSGANVLTF
-	TRBV27	-	TRBJ2-7	TGTGCCAGCAGCCGGCAGCCCAGAGACGAGCAGTACTTC	CASSRQPRDEQYF
few	TRBV12-3/TRBV12-4	-	TRBJ1-5	TGTGCCAGCGCCTCAACGCAGCGTCAGCCCCAGCATTTT	CASASTQRQPQHF
-	TRBV19	-	TRBJ2-2	TGTGCCAGTAGTCTCCACAGCAAACCCACCGGGGAGCTGTTTTTT	CASSLHSKPTGELFF
-	TRBV30	-	TRBJ2-1	TGTGCCTGGAGTCTTGGATTGAAGCAGTTCTTC	CAWSLGLKQFF
few	TRBV10-3	-	TRBJ2-7	TGTGCCATCAGCGACGGGGCCTACGAGCAGTACTTC	CAISDGAYEQYF
-	TRBV7-2	-	TRBJ1-2	TGTGCCAGCAGCTTAGGGTTAGGGTTTGGCTATGGCTACACCTTC	CASSLGLGFGYGYTF
-	TRBV4-2	-	TRBJ1-1	TGTGCCAGCATCCCCGCCGGTGGGCTTAGTGAAGCTTTCTTT	CASIPAGGLSEAFF
-	TRBV5-4	TRBD1	TRBJ1-2	TGTGCCAGCAGCTTGCCGACAGGGAGTTTGGGCGGCTACACCTTC	CASSLPTGSLGGYTF
many	TRBV10-3	TRBD1	TRBJ2-7	TGTGCCATCAACCCCACAGGGGGCGCGTCCTACGAGCAGTACTTC	CAINPTGGASYEQYF
-	TRBV6-5	TRBD2	TRBJ2-1	TGTGCCAGTATGCCGGGACTAGCGGGGAACAATGAGCAGTTCTTC	CASMPGLAGNNEQFF
-	TRBV7-2	TRBD1	TRBJ1-4	TGTGCCAGCAGCTTTAACCAGGGGGATGAAAAACTGTTTTTT	CASSFNQGDEKLFF
few	TRBV29-1	-	TRBJ2-7	TGCAGCGTTGAGACGGGTGGGCCGGCCGACACCTACGAGCAGTACTTC	CSVETGGPADTYEQYF
-	TRBV6-7	-	TRBJ1-1	TGTGCCAGCAGTTATTCGGGTGTACCTGAAGCTTTCTTT	CASSYSGVPEAFF
few	TRBV5-1	-	TRBJ1-2	TGCGCCAGCAGCTCGGTAAACATCCCCGGGGGCTACACCTTC	CASSSVNIPGGYTF
-	TRBV4-1	TRBD1	TRBJ1-2	TGCGCCAGCAGCCAAGATCTAGGGACAGGGATCGGCTACACCTTC	CASSQDLGTGIGYTF
many	TRBV4-1	-	TRBJ2-3	TGCGCCAGCAGCCTGAATACAGCTTTAACTAGCACAGATACGCAGTATTTT	CASSLNTALTSTDTQYF
few	TRBV20-1	-	TRBJ2-1	TGCAGTGCTAGGGGGGAGCCAGGTCCAGATGAGCAGTTCTTC	CSARGEPGPDEQFF
-	TRBV4-3	TRBD1	TRBJ1-2	TGCGCCAGCAGCCAAGGACAGGGGGCTCTCGGCTACACCTTC	CASSQGQGALGYTF
few	TRBV20-1	-	TRBJ2-3	TGCAGTGCTAGTAGAGCCCCGATAGATACGCAGTATTTT	CSASRAPIDTQYF
-	TRBV7-2	-	TRBJ1-5	TGTGCCAGCAGCTTAATCGGGGGAAATCAGCCCCAGCATTTT	CASSLIGGNQPQHF
-	TRBV18	-	TRBJ1-5	TGTGCCAGCTCACCATTCCGGGACCTAAGCAATCAGCCCCAGCATTTT	CASSPFRDLSNQPQHF
few	TRBV12-3/TRBV12-4	-	TRBJ2-6	TGTGCCAGCAGGGAGAGGGGGACCGACTCCGGGGCCAACGTCCTGACTTTC	CASRERGTDSGANVLTF
-	TRBV6-2/TRBV6-3	TRBD2	TRBJ2-1	TGTGCCAGCAGCGACCCGGGGGGGCTTGAGCAGTTCTTC	CASSDPGGLEQFF
-	TRBV15	-	TRBJ2-3	TGTGCCACCAGCAGAGATTTGCGACTGAGCGCAGATACGCAGTATTTT	CATSRDLRLSADTQYF